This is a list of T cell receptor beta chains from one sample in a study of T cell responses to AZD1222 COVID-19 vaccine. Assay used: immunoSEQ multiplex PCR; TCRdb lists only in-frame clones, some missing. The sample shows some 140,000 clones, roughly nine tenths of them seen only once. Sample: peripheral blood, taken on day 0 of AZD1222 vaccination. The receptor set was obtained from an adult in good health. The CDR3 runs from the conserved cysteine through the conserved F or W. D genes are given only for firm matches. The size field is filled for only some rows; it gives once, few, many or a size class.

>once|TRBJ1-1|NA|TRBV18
TGTGCCAGCTCACCACCGGGCGGTTCGAGAACTGAAGCTTTCTTT
CASSPPGGSRTEAFF
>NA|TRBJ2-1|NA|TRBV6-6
TGTGCCAGCAGGGGGCACAATGAGCAGTTCTTC
CASRGHNEQFF
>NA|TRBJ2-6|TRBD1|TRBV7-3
TGTGCCAGCACCCCGACAGGGCCATCTGGGGCCAACGTCCTGACTTTC
CASTPTGPSGANVLTF
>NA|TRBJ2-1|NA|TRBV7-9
TGTGCCAGCAGCTTAGGGTCGGGACTCCCTGACAATGAGCAGTTCTTC
CASSLGSGLPDNEQFF
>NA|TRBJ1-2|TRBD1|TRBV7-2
TGTGCCAGCCGCCCCGGGGGACAGGGAGGGTATGGCTACACCTTC
CASRPGGQGGYGYTF
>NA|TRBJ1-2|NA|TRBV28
TGTGCCAGCAGTTTTCCGGACAGCTCGGCCTATGGCTACACCTTC
CASSFPDSSAYGYTF
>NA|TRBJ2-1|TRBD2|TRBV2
TGTGCCAGCAGACCCTTCGGGGGAGTAGCGGGCCAAGCTGTCAATGAGCAGTTCTTC
CASRPFGGVAGQAVNEQFF
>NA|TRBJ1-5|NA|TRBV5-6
TGTGCCAGCAATAGGAGGCAGAGCAATCAGCCCCAGCATTTT
CASNRRQSNQPQHF
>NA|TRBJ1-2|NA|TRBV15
TGTGCCACCAGCAGAGTGAGTGGGGGGGCCTATGGCTACACCTTC
CATSRVSGGAYGYTF
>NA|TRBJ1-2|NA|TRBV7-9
TGTGCCAGCAGCTTACGGGGCGATGGCTACACCTTC
CASSLRGDGYTF
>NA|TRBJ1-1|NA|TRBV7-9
TGTGCCAGCAGCTTAAGCCTTGTGGGGGCTATGAACACTGAAGCTTTCTTT
CASSLSLVGAMNTEAFF
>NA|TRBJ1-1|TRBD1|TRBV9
TGTGCCAGCAGCGCACAGGGGGACACTGAAGCTTTCTTT
CASSAQGDTEAFF
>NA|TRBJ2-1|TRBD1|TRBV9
TGTGCCAGCAGCCCCTCCGGGACAGGGGGGTATGAGCAGTTCTTC
CASSPSGTGGYEQFF
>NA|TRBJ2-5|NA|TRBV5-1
TGCGCCAGCAGCCCCAAAAGCCAACAAGAGACCCAGTACTTC
CASSPKSQQETQYF
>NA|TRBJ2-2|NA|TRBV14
TGTGCCAGCAGCCACCGAACTAGGACCCTTCCGAACACCGGGGAGCTGTTTTTT
CASSHRTRTLPNTGELFF
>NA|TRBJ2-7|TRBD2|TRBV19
TGTGCCAGTAGTATGGTGGTAGCGGGAGGTGTGAGGGAGCAGTACTTC
CASSMVVAGGVREQYF
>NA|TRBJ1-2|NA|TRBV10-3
TGTGCCATCAGTGAGGGGGGAACCAACAACTATGGCTACACCTTC
CAISEGGTNNYGYTF
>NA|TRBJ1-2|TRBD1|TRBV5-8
TGTGCCAGCAGCTTCCGGGACAGTGTGCGCTATGGCTACACCTTC
CASSFRDSVRYGYTF
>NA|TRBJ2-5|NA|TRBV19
TGTGCCAGTAGAGACTTCACGGAGACCCAGTACTTC
CASRDFTETQYF